This TCR beta chain was profiled in a study of blood T cell repertoires in COVID-19. The data were produced by immunoSEQ multiplex PCR, yet TCRdb's version contains in-frame clones alone and is incomplete. This repertoire shows 130,000 or so clones, about four fifths found once; its top ten account for roughly 3.9%. V lost 6 bases to trimming and J lost 0 bases; unmatched junction nucleotides: 11. Per germline, CDR1 LNHNV and CDR2 YYDKDF (reference sequence). This CDR3 contains 19 residues. This clonotype was sampled from a woman aged 25 to 39 who had recovered from COVID-19. The rearrangement joins TRBV15 to TRBJ2-3, with 14 bases fitting TRBD2. Material: PBMCs or T cells enriched from blood (not recorded which). The CDR3 region is CATSWGGLAGVGSTDTQYF. In DNA, the CDR3 is TGTGCCACCAGTTGGGGGGGACTAGCGGGAGTGGGGAGCACAGATACGCAGTATTTT.